A single sample is the source of the 11 T cell receptor beta chains below, sequenced in a study of T-cell reconstitution after alpha-beta-depleted transplantation in children. Unique molecular identifiers featured in how the TCRbeta library was prepared. TCRdb fed the PCR reads into MiXCR, producing one record per CDR3 protein. This table has some 500,000 distinct CDR3 sequences, approximately 20% appearing once. The sample was PBMCs from the stem cell graft donor, taken from the stem cell graft. These receptors came from a human donor who donated a stem cell graft to a child with acute lymphoblastic leukemia.

This clonotype has more than one count but fewer than ten. The chain joins TRBV3-1 to TRBJ2-4; D is possibly TRBD2 (5 bases). The CDR3 loop spans 12 amino acids. V was cut by 2 bases and J by 7 bases, with 6 bases left in between. The V gene's germline CDR1 is LGHDT and CDR2 YNNKEL (reference sequence). The DNA of the CDR3 is TGTGCCAGCAGCCAAAGAGGGAACATTCAGTACTTC. Protein sequence: CASSQRGNIQYF.

This clonotype showed up just a few times. The chain combines TRBV20-1 with TRBJ2-1; D not resolved. The CDR3 totals 13 residues. Germline assignment: CDR1 DFQATT and CDR2 SNEGSKA (reference sequence). Trimming cost V 6 bases and J 4 bases, with 13 bases left between them. CDR3 protein: CSAPGYLYNEQFF. The CDR3 DNA follows: TGCAGTGCGCCAGGTTATCTTTACAATGAGCAGTTCTTC.

This clonotype came up many times. At one end, the junction sequence differs from germline, possibly due to a read error. This chain uses TRBV5-1 with TRBJ1-1, with a tentative D call TRBD1 (6 bases). Germline loops: CDR1 SGHRS, CDR2 YFSETQ. This CDR3 is built from 14 residues. CDR3: CASSLEPGDTEAFF. CDR3 coding DNA: TGTGCCAGCAGCTTGGAGCCAGGGGATACTGAAGCTTTCTTT.

The chain couples TRBV5-1 to TRBJ1-5; D perhaps matches TRBD1 (5 bases). With 0 bases removed from V and 7 bases from J, the gap between germline ends came to 14 bases. This CDR3 has 15 residues. Germline CDR1 reads SGHRS; CDR2 reads YFSETQ. Written as DNA, the CDR3 is TGCGCCAGCAGCTTGGGGGGGGTTTCGCCCCAGCCCCAGCATTTT. It codes for CASSLGGVSPQPQHF.

The chain links TRBV20-1 to TRBJ2-3; 10 positions agree with TRBD2. The V gene's germline CDR1 is DFQATT and CDR2 SNEGSKA (reference sequence). CDR3 length equals 16 residues. Unmatched junction bases numbered 10, after V lost 1 base and J lost 6 bases. For the CDR3, the DNA is TGCAGTGCTAGAGGGACTAGCGGAGTGAGGACCGATACGCAGTATTTT. It encodes CSARGTSGVRTDTQYF.

This clonotype was seen only a few times. This rearrangement joins TRBV18 to TRBJ2-6, with a weak D call TRBD2 (5 bases). Trimming removed 4 bases from V and 0 bases from J, with 25 bases in between. CDR1 is KGHSH and CDR2 is LQKENI in the germline V gene. The CDR3 runs 21 residues. The CDR3 coding sequence is TGTGCCAGCTCACGAGCCCCTCGAACGGGGTTAAGGGCCTCTGGGGCCAACGTCCTGACTTTC. This encodes CASSRAPRTGLRASGANVLTF.

The chain is built from TRBV2 and TRBJ2-7; 8 bases match TRBD2. Germline-derived CDR1 and CDR2 are SNHLY and FYNNEI. The CDR3 is made up of 15 amino acids. V dropped 3 bases and J dropped 3; count of bases not matched to a gene: 7. In DNA, the CDR3 is TGTGCCAGCAGTGACCCGGCTAGCGGGTTCTACGAGCAGTACTTC. Protein product: CASSDPASGFYEQYF.

The chain uses TRBV18 and TRBJ2-2; D is tentatively TRBD1 or TRBD2 (5 bases each). This CDR3 is 14 amino acids long. The germline gives CDR1 KGHSH, CDR2 LQKENI. With 6 bases removed from V and 3 bases from J, the gap between germline ends came to 11 bases. The CDR3 nucleotides read TGTGCCAGCTCGTCCGGGACGGACACCGGGGAGCTGTTTTTT. This codes for CASSSGTDTGELFF.

This clonotype was seen a handful of times. The CDR3 nucleotides read TGTGCCAGCGGACAGGGCTTCTCCTACGAGCAGTACTTC. Protein sequence: CASGQGFSYEQYF. The V call is TRBV7-9, the J call TRBJ2-7, with 8 bases identical to TRBD1. Per the germline V gene, CDR1 is SEHNR and CDR2 is FQNEAQ (reference sequence). After removal of 8 bases from V and 0 bases from J, the junction contained 3 bases not matched to a gene. This CDR3 is built from 13 residues.

The table lists this clonotype with a few counts. The J gene is TRBJ1-4, the V gene TRBV19; D call uncertain. Trimming took 5 bases from V and 10 from J, leaving 20 bases between them. Germline loops: CDR1 LNHDA, CDR2 SQIVND (reference sequence). The CDR3 is 15 amino acids. DNA for the CDR3: TGTGCCAGTAGTGCCGACGGCGAACCTAACCTAAAACTGTTTTTT. Its protein is CASSADGEPNLKLFF.

This chain uses TRBV20-1 with TRBJ2-4; D not certain. Germline CDR1 reads DFQATT; CDR2 reads SNEGSKA (reference sequence). The CDR3 has 14 amino acids. Trimming left V 6 bases short and J 6 bases short, with 18 bases between. The CDR3 loop is CSALYPLPTNIQYF. For the CDR3, the DNA is TGCAGTGCCCTCTACCCCCTCCCTACAAACATTCAGTACTTC.